A single sample is the source of the 7 T cell receptor beta chains below, sequenced in a study of blood T cell repertoires in COVID-19 (TCRdb year 2020). Preparation of the library involved the immunoSEQ multiplex PCR assay. As stored in TCRdb, this immuneACCESS dataset retains in-frame rearrangements with V and J assigned. A fraction of the clones does not appear; measured against another copy, unresolved V genes explain less than half of the discrepancy, and the remainder lacks a known reason. For this sample there are some 150,000 clones; around 85% appear just once. Clones ranked in the top ten supply about 29% of the sample. The sequencing input was peripheral blood. The receptors come from a woman aged 55-69 years with acute or convalescent COVID-19.

The rearrangement links TRBV9 to TRBJ2-5; TRBD2 matches at 8 bases. This CDR3 contains 15 residues. V was pared by 0 bases and J by 7 bases, with 8 bases of the junction left unmatched. Germline V gene sequence: CDR1 SGDLS, CDR2 YYNGEE. CDR3 DNA sequence: TGTGCCAGCAGCGTAGAAGGTAGCGGGGCGGGGACCCAGTACTTC. Protein: CASSVEGSGAGTQYF.

Written as DNA, the CDR3 is TGTGCCAGCAGTGAAATGACAGCTAGCAATCAGCCCCAGCATTTT. As protein: CASSEMTASNQPQHF. The chain employs TRBV6-1 and TRBJ1-5, with a possible D match to TRBD1 (5 bases). This CDR3 is 15 amino acids long. The germline gives CDR1 MNHNS, CDR2 SASEGT. Trimming left V 2 bases short and J 0 bases short, with 8 bases between.

The rearrangement links TRBV25-1 to TRBJ1-2; the match to TRBD1 covers 9 bases. The CDR3 spans 14 residues. Germline CDR1 reads MGHDK; CDR2 reads SYGVNS. J was trimmed by 5 bases and V by 4 bases; bases with no gene match: 5. The CDR3 spells CASSGDRVKYGYTF. DNA for the CDR3: TGTGCCAGCAGTGGGGACAGGGTCAAGTATGGCTACACCTTC.

As regards this clone: Other DNA sequences of this sample code for an identical CDR3. The chain is built from TRBV18 and TRBJ1-5; D ambiguous. Per the germline V gene, CDR1 is KGHSH and CDR2 is LQKENI. The CDR3 is made up of 14 amino acids. The V and J ends lost 3 bases and 0 bases respectively, with 6 bases between them. The CDR3 here is CASSPDNSNQPQHF. CDR3 DNA: TGTGCCAGCTCACCTGACAATAGCAATCAGCCCCAGCATTTT.

This sequence joins TRBV19 and TRBJ1-3; possible D gene TRBD1, 6 bases. Germline V lookup: CDR1 LNHDA, CDR2 SQIVND (reference sequence). V was trimmed by 2 bases and J by 3 bases, leaving 11 bases between them. The length of the CDR3 is 15 residues. CDR3 residues: CASSIKTGHGNTIYF. In nucleotides, the CDR3 is TGTGCCAGTAGTATAAAAACAGGGCATGGAAACACCATATATTTT.

The gene calls are TRBV29-1 and TRBJ2-3, with unresolved D. Germline loops: CDR1 SQVTM, CDR2 ANQGSEA. This CDR3 is 13 amino acids long. V was shortened by 4 bases and J by 0 bases, with 8 bases between the two germline ends. The DNA for the CDR3 is TGCAGCGTTGGAAGCGCTAGCACAGATACGCAGTATTTT. Translation: CSVGSASTDTQYF.

The chain links TRBV28 to TRBJ2-3; D might be TRBD1 (6 bases). V lost 6 bases, J lost 3 bases, and 13 bases lay in between. The CDR3 covers 14 residues. Germline V CDR1 and CDR2: MDHEN, SYDVKM. Here the CDR3 reads CASSTAGQTDTQYF. The CDR3 nucleotides read TGTGCCAGCAGCACCGCTGGACAGACAGATACGCAGTATTTT. Complete variable domain (other parts from reference TRBV28 and TRBJ2-3): DVKVTQSSRYLVKRTGEKVFLECVQDMDHENMFWYRQDPGLGLRLIYFSYDVKMKEKGDIPEGYSVSREKKERFSLILESASTNQTSMYLCASSTAGQTDTQYFGPGTRLTVL.